The rows below give T cell receptor beta chains drawn from one sample of a study of CD8 T cells in ankylosing spondylitis. TCRdb analysed the 5' RACE reads with MiXCR anew, one entry per CDR3 protein. The profile shows about 500,000 distinct CDR3 sequences, about 5.2% of them singletons. Material for sequencing was blood, either unsorted or a sorted T cell fraction (not recorded which). The receptor set was obtained from a male donor with ankylosing spondylitis. Both conserved end residues are part of each CDR3. The order of the fields is J gene, clone size, V gene, CDR3 length, D gene, CDR3 DNA, CDR3 protein. D genes are given only for firm matches. Some rows have no size entry. The others give once, few or many, or a class for an expanded clone.

TRBJ2-5	few	TRBV4-3	15	TRBD1	TGCGCCAGCAGCCAATTAGACAGGGTGTCGGAGACCCAGTACTTC	CASSQLDRVSETQYF
TRBJ1-3	many	TRBV7-9	14	-	TGTGCCAGCAGCCCGACGGTGAACGGAAACACCATATATTTT	CASSPTVNGNTIYF
TRBJ2-1	many	TRBV20-1	14	TRBD1	TGCAGTGCTAGAGGACAGGGACCCTACAATGAGCAGTTCTTC	CSARGQGPYNEQFF
TRBJ1-6	many	TRBV20-1	14	-	TGCAGTGCTCAAACCGGGATGGGGAATTCACCCCTCCACTTT	CSAQTGMGNSPLHF
TRBJ1-6	few	TRBV6-1	17	TRBD1	TGTGCCAGCAGACAACAGGGGTCAAGCTCCTATAATTCACCCCTCCACTTT	CASRQQGSSSYNSPLHF
TRBJ1-1	many	TRBV6-1	14	TRBD1	TGTGCCAGCAAGCAGGGACAGATGAACACTGAAGCTTTCTTT	CASKQGQMNTEAFF
TRBJ1-2	many	TRBV5-1	13	-	TGCGCCAGCAGCTTCGGGGCGAACTATGGCTACACCTTC	CASSFGANYGYTF
TRBJ1-1	many	TRBV5-1	14	-	TGCGCCAGCAGCTTGGGTGGAGGGGCCACTGAAGCTTTCTTT	CASSLGGGATEAFF
TRBJ2-3	many	TRBV5-1	14	TRBD2	TGCGCCAGCCGAGCGGGAACACCCACAGATACGCAGTATTTT	CASRAGTPTDTQYF
TRBJ2-1	many	TRBV6-1	16	-	TGTGCCAGCAGCCTGGCGCAGGGTGGGGTTTACAATGAGCAGTTCTTC	CASSLAQGGVYNEQFF
TRBJ2-1	-	TRBV7-2	13	TRBD1	TGTGCCAGCAGCTTAGGTACGGACAGGGGGCAGTTCTTC	CASSLGTDRGQFF
TRBJ1-3	many	TRBV4-1	15	TRBD1	TGCGCCAGCAGCCAGTTGACAGGGGCTGGAAACACCATATATTTT	CASSQLTGAGNTIYF
TRBJ1-2	-	TRBV20-1	12	TRBD1	TGCAGTGCGCGACAGGGGTTCTATGGCTACACCTTC	CSARQGFYGYTF
TRBJ2-7	many	TRBV5-1	16	-	TGCGCCAGCAGCCTAGGGAGGGACATTGTTTCCTACGAGCAGTACTTC	CASSLGRDIVSYEQYF
TRBJ2-1	many	TRBV18	16	-	TGTGCCAGCTCACCTACTTCGACAGGCTGGGGAGGTGAGCAGTTCTTC	CASSPTSTGWGGEQFF
TRBJ2-3	many	TRBV27	14	-	TGTGCCAGCAGTTTATTAGCTAGCACAGATACGCAGTATTTT	CASSLLASTDTQYF
TRBJ2-2	many	TRBV7-8	14	TRBD1	TGTGCCAGCAGCTTAGATCAGGGGGCCGGGGAGCTGTTTTTT	CASSLDQGAGELFF
TRBJ1-2	many	TRBV5-1	15	-	TGCGCCAGCAGCCCGGACGGATACCCTAACTATGGCTACACCTTC	CASSPDGYPNYGYTF
TRBJ2-7	-	TRBV3-1	14	-	TGTGCCAGCAGCCAAGATCCGTTCGGCGGCGAGCAGTACTTC	CASSQDPFGGEQYF
TRBJ2-2	-	TRBV27	18	TRBD2	TGTGCCAGCAGTTCTGTCCTAGCGGGAGGGCACGGCACCGGGGAGCTGTTTTTT	CASSSVLAGGHGTGELFF
TRBJ2-3	few	TRBV6-1	15	TRBD2	TGTGCCAGCAGTCGTCTAGCGGGGCCAACAGATACGCAGTATTTT	CASSRLAGPTDTQYF
TRBJ2-7	many	TRBV10-3	12	-	TGTGCCATCAGTGAGGATACCTACGAGCAGTACTTC	CAISEDTYEQYF
TRBJ1-2	few	TRBV24-1	12	TRBD1	TGTGCCGAAAGCCGGGACAGCTCTGGCTACACCTTC	CAESRDSSGYTF